The 21 T cell receptor beta chains presented below share a single source sample, sequenced in a study of shared clonotypes between healthy human individuals. The data were produced by immunoSEQ multiplex PCR, yet TCRdb's version contains in-frame clones alone and is incomplete. Among about 2.4 million clones listed, 93% were seen once. Specimen: naive CD4+ T cells from PBMCs. The subset was: CD45RA+ positively selected. The receptor source for this set is a man in his late teens or twenties in good health. Some clones in this sample may be carry-over from other donors' samples.

Turning to this clone: The sample contains more than one DNA sequence encoding this CDR3. This rearrangement joins TRBV5-1 to TRBJ1-4, with D possibly matching TRBD1 (5 bases). Germline V gives CDR1 SGHRS, CDR2 YFSETQ. V dropped 5 bases and J dropped 0 bases, with 8 bases sitting between them. The CDR3 runs 14 residues. CDR3 loop: CASREGPTNEKLFF. The CDR3, as DNA: TGCGCCAGCAGGGAGGGACCAACTAATGAAAAACTGTTTTTT.

Details on this clone: This specimen includes other DNA sequences encoding the same CDR3. The chain combines TRBV5-1 with TRBJ2-3; 7 bases are shared with TRBD2. This CDR3 has 15 amino acids. With 0 bases clipped from V and 2 bases from J, the junction kept 3 bases outside the gene matches. Germline V gene lookup returns CDR1 SGHRS and CDR2 YFSETQ. The CDR3 protein is CASSLAGGVTDTQYF. In DNA form, the CDR3 reads TGCGCCAGCAGCTTGGCGGGGGGAGTCACAGATACGCAGTATTTT.

In this sample, this clone turned up once. The gene calls are TRBV5-1 and TRBJ2-1; D may be TRBD2 (6 bases). The CDR3 sequence is 15 residues long. The V and J ends lost 1 base and 7 bases respectively, with 15 bases between them. Germline CDR1 SGHRS, CDR2 YFSETQ. CDR3 in amino acids: CASSLTVGGVNEQFF. The DNA of the CDR3 is TGCGCCAGCAGCTTGACAGTTGGAGGGGTTAATGAGCAGTTCTTC.

There are a few counts of this clone. CDR3 DNA: TGTGCCAGCAGTTTAAAGGGGGCCACTGAAGCTTTCTTT. This translates into CASSLKGATEAFF. V and J are TRBV27 and TRBJ1-1, with 7 bases that match TRBD1. CDR1 and CDR2 (germline): MNHEY, SMNVEV (reference sequence). The CDR3 covers 13 residues. Trimming at V came to 2 bases and at J to 4 bases, leaving 1 base not matched to a gene.

The V gene is TRBV7-9, the J gene TRBJ2-7; D is uncertain. The CDR3 is made up of 15 amino acids. Germline V lookup: CDR1 SEHNR, CDR2 FQNEAQ (reference sequence). V dropped 0 bases and J dropped 2 bases, with 11 bases sitting between them. This CDR3 is CASSLAGSLTYEQYF. The CDR3 bases are TGTGCCAGCAGCTTAGCTGGCAGCCTGACCTACGAGCAGTACTTC.

In nucleotides, the CDR3 is TGTGCCATCAGCTCTCCGGGACGGCAGAACACCGGGGAGCTGTTTTTT. Translated, it gives CAISSPGRQNTGELFF. The chain has TRBV10-3 and TRBJ2-2; D is tentatively TRBD1 or TRBD2 (5 bases each). The CDR3 contains 16 residues. Germline CDR1 is ENHRY and CDR2 is SYGVKD. The V end lost 6 bases, the J end lost 1 base, and 15 bases lay between the germline ends.

The rearrangement uses TRBV28 and TRBJ2-6; 8 positions agree with TRBD1. This CDR3 is 15 amino acids long. CDR1 and CDR2 (germline): MDHEN, SYDVKM. V shed 9 bases and J 7 bases; nucleotides not matched to a gene: 11. The CDR3 region has the DNA TGTGCCAGTAAACAGGGGGGATCCTCAGCCAACGTCCTGACTTTC. It encodes CASKQGGSSANVLTF.

This chain joins TRBV2 and TRBJ1-1; D remains ambiguous. The length of the CDR3 is 15 residues. Germline V gene sequence: CDR1 SNHLY, CDR2 FYNNEI. Trimming shortened V by 6 bases and J by 1 base, and 15 bases separated the two germline ends. DNA of the CDR3: TGTGCCAGCAGAGGCAGCATAGTACAGAACACTGAAGCTTTCTTT. Encoded protein: CASRGSIVQNTEAFF.

The chain has TRBV6-1 and TRBJ1-4, with D tentatively TRBD1 (5 bases). Germline values: CDR1 MNHNS, CDR2 SASEGT. V lost 5 bases, J lost 6 bases, and 10 bases lay in between. The CDR3 spans 13 residues. The CDR3 DNA reads TGTGCCAGCAGTAAAGGAGGGGATGAAAAACTGTTTTTT. Amino acid sequence: CASSKGGDEKLFF.

V gene TRBV4-1 combines with J gene TRBJ1-4; a possible D gene is TRBD1 (5 bases). This CDR3 spans 18 amino acids. Germline CDR1 is MGHRA and CDR2 is YSYEKL. The V end lost 1 base, the J end lost 6 bases, and 21 bases lay between the germline ends. The CDR3 nucleotides read TGCGCCAGCAGCCAAGGTTCCACGACCAGGGTACTGTATGAAAAACTGTTTTTT. Its protein product is CASSQGSTTRVLYEKLFF.

This chain connects TRBV7-2 to TRBJ2-3; weak D call: TRBD2 (6 bases). The CDR3 has 14 amino acids. With 2 bases removed from V and 3 bases from J, the gap between germline ends came to 9 bases. Looked up from germline, CDR1 is SGHTA and CDR2 is FQGNSA. The CDR3 DNA reads TGTGCCAGCAGCTTAATCGGAGGGACAGATACGCAGTATTTT. Encoded protein: CASSLIGGTDTQYF. Looking up the rest from reference TRBV7-2 and TRBJ2-3 gives the full variable domain: GAGVSQSPSNKVTEKGKDVELRCDPISGHTALYWYRQSLGQGLEFLIYFQGNSAPDKSGLPSDRFSAERTGGSVSTLTIQRTQQEDSAVYLCASSLIGGTDTQYFGPGTRLTVL.

This sequence joins TRBV28 and TRBJ2-2; 7 bases map to TRBD1. This CDR3 is 16 amino acids long. V lost 5 bases and J lost 5; bases outside the gene matches: 11. Germline V gene data show CDR1 as MDHEN and CDR2 as SYDVKM. CDR3 sequence reads: CASSAYKGAGTGELFF. Here the CDR3 DNA reads TGTGCCAGCAGTGCTTACAAGGGGGCGGGTACCGGGGAGCTGTTTTTT. The full variable domain, with the rest looked up from reference TRBV28 and TRBJ2-2, is DVKVTQSSRYLVKRTGEKVFLECVQDMDHENMFWYRQDPGLGLRLIYFSYDVKMKEKGDIPEGYSVSREKKERFSLILESASTNQTSMYLCASSAYKGAGTGELFFGEGSRLTVL.

The chain employs TRBV5-1 and TRBJ2-4, with D perhaps TRBD2 (6 bases). CDR1 is SGHRS and CDR2 is YFSETQ in the germline V gene. The CDR3 has 12 amino acids. V lost 4 bases to trimming and J lost 12 bases, with 14 bases between them. The CDR3 DNA reads TGCGCCAGCAGCCCACCCGGGGACTCTCAGTACTTC. This gives the protein CASSPPGDSQYF.

Only one count was recorded for this clone. This sequence joins TRBV2 and TRBJ2-2; 8 nucleotides match TRBD2. In germline, CDR1 is SNHLY, CDR2 FYNNEI. This CDR3 is built from 15 residues. Unmatched junction bases numbered 6, after V lost 7 bases and J lost 2 bases. CDR3 in amino acids: CASIGGRINTGELFF. The CDR3 nucleotides read TGTGCCAGCATAGGCGGGAGGATTAACACCGGGGAGCTGTTTTTT.

V usage is TRBV19 and J usage is TRBJ1-5, with TRBD1 matching over 10 bases. Per the germline V gene, CDR1 is LNHDA and CDR2 is SQIVND (reference sequence). V was clipped by 3 bases and J by 7 bases; unmatched bases: 6. This CDR3 region has 15 residues. The CDR3 nucleotides read TGTGCCAGTAGTATCCCGACAGGGGGCGGACAGCCCCAGCATTTT. This sequence encodes CASSIPTGGGQPQHF.

The rearrangement uses TRBV29-1 and TRBJ2-7, with 7 bases matching TRBD1. This CDR3 spans 11 amino acids. In germline, CDR1 is SQVTM, CDR2 ANQGSEA. V shed 6 bases, J shed 6 bases, and the junction held 5 bases outside the gene matches. Written as DNA, the CDR3 is TGCAGCGTCGCGACAGGGCCCGAGCAGTACTTC. Its protein product is CSVATGPEQYF.

The gene calls are TRBV6-1 and TRBJ2-7; D gene uncertain. From germline, CDR1 is MNHNS and CDR2 SASEGT. The CDR3 totals 14 residues. With 4 bases removed from V and 2 bases from J, the gap between germline ends came to 12 bases. The CDR3 DNA reads as TGTGCCAGCAGTGTTAAGTGGAGCACCTACGAGCAGTACTTC. Amino acid sequence: CASSVKWSTYEQYF.

This clone was detected a few times. This sample also contains other DNA sequences that code for the same CDR3. This chain links TRBV2 with TRBJ2-3; D remains ambiguous. The CDR3 is 12 residues long. Germline-derived CDR1 and CDR2 are SNHLY and FYNNEI. V was shortened by 4 bases and J by 4 bases, with 6 bases between the two germline ends. CDR3 sequence reads: CASSAGADTQYF. The CDR3 DNA sequence: TGTGCCAGCAGTGCTGGGGCAGATACGCAGTATTTT. Full variable domain (missing parts from reference TRBV2 and TRBJ2-3): EPEVTQTPSHQVTQMGQEVILRCVPISNHLYFYWYRQILGQKVEFLVSFYNNEISEKSEIFDDQFSVERPDGSNFTLKIRSTKLEDSAMYFCASSAGADTQYFGPGTRLTVL.

The rearrangement links TRBV6-6 to TRBJ1-1; a weak D match, TRBD1 (5 bases). CDR1 and CDR2 from the germline V gene are MNHNY and SVGAGI (reference sequence). The CDR3 totals 12 residues. V lost 10 bases and J 5 bases, leaving 14 bases between the germline ends. Written as DNA, the CDR3 is TGTGCCACCGGGACTTACGAAACTGAAGCTTTCTTT. Amino acid sequence: CATGTYETEAFF.

V gene TRBV27 combines with J gene TRBJ2-5; 11 nucleotides match TRBD2. Gene TRBJ2-7 matches the end of the DNA better, so the J call may be wrong. Per germline, CDR1 MNHEY and CDR2 SMNVEV (reference sequence). The CDR3 covers 16 residues. CDR3 DNA: TGTGCCAGCAGTCGACCACTAGCGGGAGTTATCTACGAGCAGTACTTC. Translation: CASSRPLAGVIYEQYF.

The chain is built from TRBV28 and TRBJ1-2, with TRBD1 matching over 8 bases. V lost 11 bases to trimming and J lost 3 bases; unmatched junction nucleotides: 11. Germline CDR1 reads MDHEN; CDR2 reads SYDVKM. This CDR3 is 14 amino acids long. CDR3 residues: CAALVRGRYYGYTF. The CDR3, as DNA: TGTGCCGCGCTTGTCAGGGGGCGCTACTATGGCTACACCTTC.